This T cell receptor beta chain was sequenced for a study of T cell responses to AZD1222 COVID-19 vaccine. Study outcomes and limitations: Spike regions recognized by vaccine-associated CD4 TCRs spanned the protein, led by 160-218 and 743-854.

In the case of this clone: Its antigen is currently unknown.

CDR1 is SGHRS, CDR2 YFSETQ, per germline. There are 15 residues in the CDR3. The germline V and J ends were trimmed by 0 bases and 2 bases, with 10 bases remaining between them. Produced via immunoSEQ multiplex PCR; TCRdb's table is partial and in-frame only. This table holds 110,000 to 150,000 clones, about nine tenths found once. This TCR was sampled from an adult in good health. The source material was peripheral blood, sampled on day 0 of AZD1222 vaccination. The V gene is TRBV5-1, the J gene TRBJ2-3; no reliable D call. The CDR3 here is CASSLVQTSTDTQYF. CDR3 nucleotide sequence: TGCGCCAGCAGCTTGGTACAGACGTCCACAGATACGCAGTATTTT. The whole variable domain, remainder taken from reference TRBV5-1 and TRBJ2-3, is KAGVTQTPRYLIKTRGQQVTLSCSPISGHRSVSWYQQTPGQGLQFLFEYFSETQRNKGNFPGRFSGRQFSNSRSEMNVSTLELGDSALYLCASSLVQTSTDTQYFGPGTRLTVL.